The T cell receptor (beta chain) under discussion was sequenced for a study of cytomegalovirus exposure and HLA in healthy donors. Study observations and caveats: Relative to the roughly 690-donor mean, N-insertions were reportedly fewer in an Asian-associated ancestry cluster in a later analysis.

PCR involved 60 Vbeta and 13 Jbeta primers. Method: immunoSEQ multiplex PCR; TCRdb's copy keeps in-frame clones and lacks some. This sample yields about 180,000 clones, of which roughly 80% are seen a single time; more than 2% belongs to the top ten. Notes on this clone: Its antigen remains unidentified.

Germline V gene sequence: CDR1 SQVTM, CDR2 ANQGSEA. Trimming at V came to 5 bases and at J to 2 bases, leaving 10 bases not matched to a gene. The CDR3 loop spans 15 amino acids. The sequencing input was PBMCs. The TCR was taken from a man aged 60 to 69 in good health and CMV-seronegative. This chain links TRBV29-1 with TRBJ2-3, with 7 bases identical to TRBD1. This CDR3 reads CSVHGTALNTDTQYF. The CDR3 DNA sequence: TGCAGCGTTCACGGGACAGCCCTCAACACAGATACGCAGTATTTT.